This T cell receptor beta chain appears in the sequencing data of a study of blood T cell repertoires in COVID-19. The wider study: From T cells, B-cell-depleted T cells, or PBMCs came the material, which was cDNA or gDNA.

Trimming removed 9 bases from V and 5 bases from J, with 11 bases in between. Germline V gene sequence: CDR1 MDHEN, CDR2 SYDVKM. The CDR3 totals 12 residues. Living in about two dozen US areas, the participants were between 18 and 89 years of age. The table came from immunoSEQ multiplex PCR; TCRdb's copy has only in-frame clones and leaves some out. Altogether around 280,000 clones are present, roughly 87% being singletons, with the ten largest covering about 6%. The chain is built from TRBV28 and TRBJ1-5, with D hard to call. Source material: PBMCs or T cells enriched from blood (not recorded which). This clonotype was obtained from a woman in her thirties or forties who had recovered from COVID-19. The CDR3 region is CASWEADQPQHF. DNA of the CDR3: TGTGCCAGTTGGGAAGCGGATCAGCCCCAGCATTTT. Looking up the rest from reference TRBV28 and TRBJ1-5 gives the full variable domain: DVKVTQSSRYLVKRTGEKVFLECVQDMDHENMFWYRQDPGLGLRLIYFSYDVKMKEKGDIPEGYSVSREKKERFSLILESASTNQTSMYLCASWEADQPQHFGDGTRLSIL.